The entry that follows covers one T cell receptor (beta chain) sequence. The record originates from a study of control samples from healthy donors and cancer patients. Germline V lookup: CDR1 SGHRS, CDR2 YFSETQ. The CDR3 loop spans 17 amino acids. Unmatched junction bases numbered 12, after V lost 0 bases and J lost 4 bases. Sequencing used immunoSEQ multiplex PCR; TCRdb keeps in-frame clones, though not all of them. Of 90,000 to 150,000 clones listed, about 89% were seen once; the top ten hold less than 40%. This TCR came from a man in his fifties or sixties in good health. Sequencing was performed on blood. The V gene is TRBV5-1, the J gene TRBJ2-5, with 7 bases identical to TRBD1. For the CDR3, the DNA is TGCGCCAGCAGCTTGGTCCCCACAGGGGTTGCCGGAGAGACCCAGTACTTC. As protein: CASSLVPTGVAGETQYF. Using reference TRBV5-1 and TRBJ2-5 for the parts outside the CDR3, the full variable domain is KAGVTQTPRYLIKTRGQQVTLSCSPISGHRSVSWYQQTPGQGLQFLFEYFSETQRNKGNFPGRFSGRQFSNSRSEMNVSTLELGDSALYLCASSLVPTGVAGETQYFGPGTRLLVL.